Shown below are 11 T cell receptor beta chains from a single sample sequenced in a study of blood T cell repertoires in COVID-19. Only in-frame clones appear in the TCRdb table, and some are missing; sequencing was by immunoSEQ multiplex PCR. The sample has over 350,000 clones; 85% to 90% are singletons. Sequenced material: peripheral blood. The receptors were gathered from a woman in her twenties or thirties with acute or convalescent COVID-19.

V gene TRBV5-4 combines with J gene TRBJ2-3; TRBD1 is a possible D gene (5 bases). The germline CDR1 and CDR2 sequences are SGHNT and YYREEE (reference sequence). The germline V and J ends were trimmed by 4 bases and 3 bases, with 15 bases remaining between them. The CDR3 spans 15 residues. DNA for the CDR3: TGTGCCAGCAGCCCCCGCAGGGATGGGACAGATACGCAGTATTTT. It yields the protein CASSPRRDGTDTQYF.

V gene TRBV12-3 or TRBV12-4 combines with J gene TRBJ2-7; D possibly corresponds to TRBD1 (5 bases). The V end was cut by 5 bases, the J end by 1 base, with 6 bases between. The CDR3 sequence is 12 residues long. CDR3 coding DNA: TGTGCCAGCAGTCAGGGATCCTACGAGCAGTACTTC. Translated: CASSQGSYEQYF.

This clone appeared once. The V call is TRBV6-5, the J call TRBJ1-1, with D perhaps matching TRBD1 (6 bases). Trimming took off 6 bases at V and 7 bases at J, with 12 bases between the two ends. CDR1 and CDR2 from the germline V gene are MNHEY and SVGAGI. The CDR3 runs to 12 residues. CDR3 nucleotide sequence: TGTGCCAGCAGGAACGAGGGACATGAAGCTTTCTTT. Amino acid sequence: CASRNEGHEAFF.

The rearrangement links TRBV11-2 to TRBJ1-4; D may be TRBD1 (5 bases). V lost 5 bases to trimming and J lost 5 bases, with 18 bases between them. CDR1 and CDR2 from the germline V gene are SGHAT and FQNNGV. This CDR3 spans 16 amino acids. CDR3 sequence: CASSPRPGGKNEKLFF. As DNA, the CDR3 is TGTGCCAGCAGCCCAAGGCCGGGGGGGAAGAATGAAAAACTGTTTTTT. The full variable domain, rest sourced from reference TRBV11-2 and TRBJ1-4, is EAGVAQSPRYKIIEKRQSVAFWCNPISGHATLYWYQQILGQGPKLLIQFQNNGVVDDSQLPKDRFSAERLKGVDSTLKIQPAKLEDSAVYLCASSPRPGGKNEKLFFGSGTQLSVL.

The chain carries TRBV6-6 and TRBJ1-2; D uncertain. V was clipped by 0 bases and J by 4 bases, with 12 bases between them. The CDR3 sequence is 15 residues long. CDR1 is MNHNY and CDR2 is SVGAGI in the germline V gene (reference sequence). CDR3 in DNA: TGTGCCAGCAGTTACTCGGACCACGGAGGCTATGGCTACACCTTC. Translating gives CASSYSDHGGYGYTF.

CDR3 protein: CASMIEFAYNEQFF. The CDR3 DNA is TGTGCCAGCATGATCGAGTTTGCCTACAATGAGCAGTTCTTC. The chain joins TRBV5-4 to TRBJ2-1; D ambiguous. The CDR3 contains 14 residues. V was cut by 6 bases and J by 2 bases, with 12 bases left in between. Germline loops: CDR1 SGHNT, CDR2 YYREEE (reference sequence).

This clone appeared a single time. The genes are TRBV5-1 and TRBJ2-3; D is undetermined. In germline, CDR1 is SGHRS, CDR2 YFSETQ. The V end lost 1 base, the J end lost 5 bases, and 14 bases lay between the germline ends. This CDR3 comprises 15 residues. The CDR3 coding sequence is TGCGCCAGCAGCTTGCGGTCTGAAAGGAGAGATACGCAGTATTTT. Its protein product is CASSLRSERRDTQYF.

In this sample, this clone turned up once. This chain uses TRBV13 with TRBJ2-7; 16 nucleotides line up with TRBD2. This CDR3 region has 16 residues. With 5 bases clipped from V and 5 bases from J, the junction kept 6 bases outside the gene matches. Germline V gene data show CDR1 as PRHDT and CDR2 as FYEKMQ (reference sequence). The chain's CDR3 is CASSAGLAGGVHEQYF. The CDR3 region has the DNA TGTGCCAGCAGCGCGGGACTAGCGGGGGGGGTCCACGAGCAGTACTTC.

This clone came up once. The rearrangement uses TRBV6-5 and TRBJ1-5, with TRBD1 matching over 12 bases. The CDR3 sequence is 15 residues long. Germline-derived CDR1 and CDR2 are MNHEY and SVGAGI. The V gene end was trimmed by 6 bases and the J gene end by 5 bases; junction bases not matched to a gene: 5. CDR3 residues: CASSRDRGPDQPQHF. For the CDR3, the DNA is TGTGCCAGCAGCCGGGACAGGGGGCCTGATCAGCCCCAGCATTTT.

CDR3 in DNA: TGTGCCAGCAGCCAACCAGGGGGGATTGGGGAGACCCAGTACTTC. It translates to CASSQPGGIGETQYF. The rearrangement links TRBV3-1 (or the pseudogene TRBV3-2) to TRBJ2-5; tentative D call: TRBD1 (7 bases). CDR3 length: 15 amino acids. Trimming shortened V by 2 bases and J by 5 bases, and 15 bases separated the two germline ends. CDR1 and CDR2 (germline): LGHDT, YNNKEL (reference sequence).

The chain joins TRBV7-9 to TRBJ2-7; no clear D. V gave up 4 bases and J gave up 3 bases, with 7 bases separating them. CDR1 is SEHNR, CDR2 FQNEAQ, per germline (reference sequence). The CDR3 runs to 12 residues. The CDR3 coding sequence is TGTGCCAGCAGCTGGGCAAACTACGAGCAGTACTTC. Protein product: CASSWANYEQYF.